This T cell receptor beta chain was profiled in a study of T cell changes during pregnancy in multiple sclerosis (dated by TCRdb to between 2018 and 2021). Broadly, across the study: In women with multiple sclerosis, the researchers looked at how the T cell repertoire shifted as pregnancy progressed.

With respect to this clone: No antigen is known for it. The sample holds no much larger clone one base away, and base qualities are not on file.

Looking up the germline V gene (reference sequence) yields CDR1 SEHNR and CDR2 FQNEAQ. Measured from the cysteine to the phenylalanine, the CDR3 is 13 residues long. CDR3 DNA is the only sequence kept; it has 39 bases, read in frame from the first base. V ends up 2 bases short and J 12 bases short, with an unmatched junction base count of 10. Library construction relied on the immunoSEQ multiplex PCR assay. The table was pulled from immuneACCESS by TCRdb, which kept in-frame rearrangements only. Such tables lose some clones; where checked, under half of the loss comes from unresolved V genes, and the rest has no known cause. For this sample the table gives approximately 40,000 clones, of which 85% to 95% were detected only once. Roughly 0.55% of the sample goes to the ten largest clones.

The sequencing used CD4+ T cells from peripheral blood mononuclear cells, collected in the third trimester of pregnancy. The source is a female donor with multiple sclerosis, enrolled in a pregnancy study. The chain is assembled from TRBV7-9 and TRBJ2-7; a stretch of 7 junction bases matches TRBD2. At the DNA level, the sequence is TGTGCCAGCAGCTTAAATCGGGCGGGAGACCGGTACTTC. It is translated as CASSLNRAGDRYF.